The following is a T cell receptor beta chain sequence with its context. The data were produced by immunoSEQ multiplex PCR, yet TCRdb's version contains in-frame clones alone and is incomplete. The repertoire holds roughly 150,000 clones, about 88% seen once, with around 3% in the top ten. The CDR3 has 15 residues. V lost 2 bases and J lost 4; bases outside the gene matches: 5. CDR1 SGHTA and CDR2 FQGTGA come from the germline V gene. This sample was included in a study of cytotoxic CD8 clonotypes in ibrutinib-treated CLL. As input for TCR beta libraries, around 2 micrograms of genomic DNA came from cryopreserved PBMCs.

The gene calls are TRBV7-3 and TRBJ2-7; TRBD1 aligns across 10 bases. The receptor was isolated from a human donor with chronic lymphocytic leukemia. This material consisted of PBMCs, taken at disease progression, from a patient treated with ibrutinib. CDR3 protein: CASSLDSGQGYEQYF. For the CDR3, the DNA is TGTGCCAGCAGCTTAGATTCGGGACAGGGGTACGAGCAGTACTTC.